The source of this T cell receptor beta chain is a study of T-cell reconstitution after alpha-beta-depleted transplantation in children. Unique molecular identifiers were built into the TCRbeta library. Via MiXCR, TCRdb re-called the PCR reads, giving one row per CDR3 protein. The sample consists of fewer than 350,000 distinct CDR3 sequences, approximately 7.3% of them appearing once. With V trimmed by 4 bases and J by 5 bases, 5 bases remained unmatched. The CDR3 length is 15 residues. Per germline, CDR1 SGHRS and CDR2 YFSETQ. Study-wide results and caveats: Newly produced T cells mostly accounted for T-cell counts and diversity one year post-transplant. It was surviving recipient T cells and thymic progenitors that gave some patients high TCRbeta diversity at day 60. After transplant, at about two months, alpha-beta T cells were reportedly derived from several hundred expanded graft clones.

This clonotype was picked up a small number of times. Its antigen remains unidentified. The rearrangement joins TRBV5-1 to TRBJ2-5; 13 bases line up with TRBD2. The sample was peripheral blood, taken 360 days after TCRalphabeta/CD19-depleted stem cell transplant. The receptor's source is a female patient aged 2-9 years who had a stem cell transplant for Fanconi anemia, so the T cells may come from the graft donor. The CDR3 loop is CASSAGTSGAETQYF. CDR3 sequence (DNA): TGCGCCAGCAGCGCTGGGACTAGCGGGGCGGAGACCCAGTACTTC.